The entry that follows covers one T cell receptor beta chain sequence. Its antigen is undetermined. These data originate in a study of cytomegalovirus exposure and HLA in healthy donors. Trimming took 6 bases from V and 5 from J; bases not matched to a gene: 5. The CDR3 is 15 residues long. Germline CDR1 is MDHEN and CDR2 is SYDVKM. Whole-study findings and limits: Further analysis was carried out later, and it showed several of the most significant clusters appearing linked to common viral pathogens.

Researchers ran the PCR with 60 Vbeta and 13 Jbeta primers. This table comes from immunoSEQ multiplex PCR, and its TCRdb copy is limited to in-frame clones, with some not included. Of 100,000 to 150,000 clones listed, roughly 75% are singletons. This chain uses TRBV28 with TRBJ2-1; 12 bases agree with TRBD2. The sample taken for sequencing was PBMCs. The TCR sequence derives from a woman between 45 and 60 years old in good health and CMV-seronegative. CDR3 nucleotides: TGTGCCAGCAGCAGACTAGCGGGAGAGGACAATGAGCAGTTCTTC. This codes for CASSRLAGEDNEQFF.